Listed below are T cell receptor beta chains from one sample, sequenced in a study of T cell responses to AZD1222 COVID-19 vaccine. Sequenced by immunoSEQ multiplex PCR; TCRdb stores in-frame clones only, minus some. The sample comprises around 85,000 clones, 90% of which are singletons, and over 1.3% rests with the top ten. Sequencing was performed on peripheral blood, taken 28 days after the second AZD1222 dose. The receptors were gathered from an adult who received the AZD1222 COVID-19 vaccine. Each CDR3 is given with its conserved first and last residue. D genes are given only for firm matches. For some rows the clone size is stated as once, few or many, or as a class when expanded; others skip it.

TRBV7-8	TRBJ2-5	15	NA	NA	CASSLEQQGSKTQYF	TGTGCCAGCAGCTTGGAACAACAGGGTTCGAAGACCCAGTACTTC
TRBV2	TRBJ1-6	14	NA	NA	CASSELVSNSPLHF	TGTGCCAGCAGTGAACTGGTTAGTAATTCACCCCTCCACTTT
TRBV7-6	TRBJ1-2	15	NA	NA	CASSSNQGVGGGYTF	TGTGCCAGCAGCTCGAATCAGGGTGTCGGCGGTGGCTACACCTTC
TRBV7-2	TRBJ2-1	14	NA	NA	CASSLWLVGNEQFF	TGTGCCAGCAGCTTATGGTTGGTGGGTAATGAGCAGTTCTTC
TRBV9	TRBJ1-6	16	NA	few	CASSASPRTDNSPLHF	TGTGCCAGCAGCGCTAGCCCCCGGACAGATAATTCACCCCTCCACTTT
TRBV25-1	TRBJ2-3	15	TRBD1	NA	CASSEEQGLGDTQYF	TGTGCCAGCAGTGAAGAACAGGGGCTGGGAGATACGCAGTATTTT
TRBV4-3	TRBJ2-1	14	NA	NA	CASSQEVKGNEQFF	TGCGCCAGCAGCCAAGAGGTAAAGGGCAATGAGCAGTTCTTC
TRBV7-2	TRBJ1-1	15	NA	once	CASSLARTLNTEAFF	TGTGCCAGCAGCTTAGCCAGAACCTTGAACACTGAAGCTTTCTTT
TRBV7-9	TRBJ1-5	14	NA	NA	CASSSAGGNQPQHF	TGTGCCAGCAGCTCGGCAGGGGGCAATCAGCCCCAGCATTTT
TRBV18	TRBJ1-1	14	NA	NA	CASSTTGTRTEAFF	TGTGCCAGCTCAACTACAGGGACGAGGACTGAAGCTTTCTTT
TRBV12-3/TRBV12-4	TRBJ1-1	13	NA	NA	CASSSYRDTEAFF	TGTGCCAGCAGCTCTTACAGGGACACTGAAGCTTTCTTT
TRBV30	TRBJ2-5	13	TRBD1	NA	CAWSVLQGKTQYF	TGTGCCTGGAGTGTATTACAGGGGAAGACCCAGTACTTC
TRBV28	TRBJ2-5	14	TRBD2	NA	CASSLGTSGELAYF	TGTGCCAGCAGTTTAGGGACTAGCGGGGAGCTAGCGTACTTC
TRBV19	TRBJ1-5	15	NA	NA	CASVTQGTRNQPQHF	TGTGCCAGCGTGACACAGGGAACCCGCAATCAGCCCCAGCATTTT
TRBV13	TRBJ1-6	15	NA	NA	CASSLGTVDNSPLHF	TGTGCCAGCAGCTTAGGGACAGTGGATAATTCACCCCTCCACTTT
TRBV5-5	TRBJ2-5	14	NA	NA	CASSLEGNQETQYF	TGTGCCAGCAGCTTGGAGGGCAACCAAGAGACCCAGTACTTC
TRBV7-2	TRBJ1-6	16	NA	NA	CASSLTDRGFNSPLHF	TGTGCCAGCAGCCTAACGGATCGGGGGTTTAATTCACCCCTCCACTTT
TRBV18	TRBJ2-1	15	NA	NA	CASSPGGLPYNEQFF	TGTGCCAGCTCACCAGGGGGGCTACCGTACAATGAGCAGTTCTTC
TRBV3-1/TRBV3-2	TRBJ2-7	20	NA	NA	CASSQDTSKYNPSLFYEQYF	TGTGCCAGCAGCCAAGATACTAGCAAATATAACCCATCCCTTTTCTACGAGCAGTACTTC
TRBV5-1	TRBJ2-5	14	NA	NA	CASSLGNSQETQYF	TGCGCCAGCAGCTTGGGTAACAGCCAAGAGACCCAGTACTTC
TRBV4-1	TRBJ2-4	16	TRBD2	NA	CASSQPGGGSKNIQYF	TGCGCCAGCAGCCAACCGGGCGGGGGATCCAAAAACATTCAGTACTTC
TRBV7-3	TRBJ1-1	15	TRBD1	NA	CASSAPDRVRTEAFF	TGTGCCAGCAGCGCCCCGGACAGGGTGAGGACTGAAGCTTTCTTT
TRBV10-3	TRBJ1-1	15	NA	NA	CAISGGVTENTEAFF	TGTGCCATCAGTGGGGGGGTGACAGAGAACACTGAAGCTTTCTTT
TRBV3-1/TRBV3-2	TRBJ1-6	15	NA	NA	CASSQRRGSNSPLHF	TGTGCCAGCAGCCAGAGACGGGGAAGTAATTCACCCCTCCACTTT
TRBV2	TRBJ2-1	14	NA	NA	CASSGIRDGNEQFF	TGTGCCAGCAGTGGAATCAGGGACGGCAATGAGCAGTTCTTC
TRBV27	TRBJ2-7	14	NA	NA	CASSSWTESYEQYF	TGTGCCAGCAGTTCCTGGACAGAATCCTACGAGCAGTACTTC
TRBV28	TRBJ1-1	12	NA	NA	CASSLKGSEAFF	TGTGCCAGCAGTTTAAAGGGAAGTGAAGCTTTCTTT
TRBV5-1	TRBJ2-1	14	NA	NA	CASSALGAGNEQFF	TGCGCCAGCAGCGCCTTAGGGGCCGGGAATGAGCAGTTCTTC
TRBV30	TRBJ2-3	12	NA	NA	CAWSQSTDTQYF	TGTGCCTGGAGTCAAAGCACAGATACGCAGTATTTT
TRBV30	TRBJ2-1	12	NA	NA	CAWSGIRDSQFF	TGTGCCTGGAGTGGTATACGGGACTCGCAGTTCTTC
TRBV2	TRBJ1-5	16	NA	few	CASSGSDRSSRQPQHF	TGTGCCAGCAGCGGGAGCGACAGGTCCTCTCGGCAGCCCCAGCATTTT
TRBV27	TRBJ2-7	14	TRBD1	NA	CASSFWAGGDEQYF	TGTGCCAGCAGTTTTTGGGCAGGGGGCGACGAGCAGTACTTC
TRBV5-1	TRBJ1-1	12	NA	NA	CASSLLGELAFF	TGCGCCAGCAGCTTACTGGGGGAATTAGCTTTCTTT
TRBV28	TRBJ1-6	17	TRBD1	NA	CASSLPGTGLLNSPLHF	TGTGCCAGCTCCTTACCAGGGACAGGGCTTTTAAATTCACCCCTCCACTTT
TRBV5-1	TRBJ1-2	14	NA	NA	CASSSAQTNYGYTF	TGCGCCAGCAGCTCTGCACAAACCAACTATGGCTACACCTTC
TRBV18	TRBJ1-1	15	NA	few	CASSPQTGLNTEAFF	TGTGCCAGCTCACCCCAGACAGGTTTGAACACTGAAGCTTTCTTT
TRBV7-3	TRBJ2-2	16	NA	NA	CASSLTTRGYTGELFF	TGTGCCAGCAGCCTCACAACCCGTGGCTACACCGGGGAGCTGTTTTTT
TRBV4-1	TRBJ2-2	15	NA	NA	CASSQVGAKPGELFF	TGCGCCAGCAGCCAAGTAGGAGCCAAGCCCGGGGAGCTGTTTTTT
TRBV18	TRBJ1-1	13	NA	NA	CASSRDANTEAFF	TGTGCCAGCTCGCGGGACGCGAACACTGAAGCTTTCTTT
TRBV19	TRBJ2-6	17	TRBD1	NA	CATRTGATPVGANVLTF	TGTGCCACCCGGACAGGGGCCACTCCGGTGGGGGCCAACGTCCTGACTTTC
TRBV5-1	TRBJ1-4	14	TRBD1	few	CASSPDRGDEKLFF	TGCGCCAGCAGCCCGGACAGGGGGGATGAAAAACTGTTTTTT
TRBV29-1	TRBJ1-5	13	NA	NA	CSVEEAGGQPQHF	TGCAGCGTTGAGGAGGCGGGGGGTCAGCCCCAGCATTTT
TRBV20-1	TRBJ1-5	13	TRBD1	NA	CSAGDRGSQPQHF	TGCAGTGCTGGTGACAGGGGGTCTCAGCCCCAGCATTTT
TRBV5-1	TRBJ1-6	16	TRBD1	NA	CASSLGTGARNSPLHF	TGCGCCAGCAGCTTAGGAACAGGGGCCCGGAATTCACCCCTCCACTTT
TRBV4-2	TRBJ2-2	14	NA	NA	CASSQDSGPGELFF	TGTGCCAGCAGCCAAGATTCGGGGCCCGGGGAGCTGTTTTTT
TRBV28	TRBJ1-3	13	NA	once	CASSDRGGNTIYF	TGTGCCAGCAGCGACCGGGGAGGAAACACCATATATTTT
TRBV18	TRBJ2-7	16	NA	NA	CASSPFRQAESYEQYF	TGTGCCAGCTCACCCTTTAGGCAGGCGGAATCCTACGAGCAGTACTTC
TRBV5-8	TRBJ2-3	16	NA	NA	CASSLVVGVYADTQYF	TGTGCCAGCAGCTTGGTGGTAGGGGTTTATGCAGATACGCAGTATTTT
TRBV30	TRBJ1-2	12	NA	few	CAWSSVRTGYTF	TGTGCCTGGAGTTCGGTACGGACTGGCTACACCTTC
TRBV19	TRBJ2-2	11	NA	NA	CASSKSGELFF	TGTGCCAGTAGTAAATCCGGGGAGCTGTTTTTT
TRBV5-4	TRBJ2-7	15	TRBD1	few	CASSKAGTGFYEQYF	TGTGCCAGCAGCAAAGCCGGGACAGGGTTCTACGAGCAGTACTTC
TRBV27	TRBJ1-1	13	NA	NA	CASSPMATDEAFF	TGTGCCAGCAGTCCCATGGCTACTGATGAAGCTTTCTTT
TRBV7-2	TRBJ2-3	14	NA	NA	CASTPSGPTDTQYF	TGTGCCAGCACCCCAAGCGGGCCCACAGATACGCAGTATTTT
TRBV28	TRBJ2-3	16	TRBD1	NA	CASSETGGRGLDTQYF	TGTGCCAGCAGTGAAACAGGGGGAAGGGGACTAGATACGCAGTATTTT
TRBV6-5	TRBJ2-7	13	NA	NA	CASRASGSYEQYF	TGTGCCAGCAGGGCTAGTGGGTCCTACGAGCAGTACTTC